This T cell receptor beta chain was sequenced in a study of T cell repertoires in cytomegalovirus infection. Overall study findings and caveats: Cumulated frequencies of public TCR beta families served to identify carriers of CMV plus the relevant HLA.

About this clonotype itself: Its cognate antigen is unknown.

CDR3 length: 17 amino acids. Trimming cost V 0 bases and J 0 bases, with 9 bases left between them. Germline V gene sequence: CDR1 MNHEY, CDR2 SMNVEV (reference sequence). One entry per CDR3 protein results from TCRdb running MiXCR on the reads. The sample holds around 750,000 distinct CDR3 sequences, 32% seen once. This TCR was sampled from a human donor in good health (CMV status not recorded). Some clones in this sample may be carry-over from other donors' samples. The chain has TRBV27 and TRBJ2-6; D gene uncertain. The source material was cultured CD8+ T cells from PBMCs, sampled from culture after CMV antigen stimulation. CDR3 protein: CASSLSAYSSGANVLTF. CDR3 DNA: TGTGCCAGCAGTTTATCCGCGTACAGCTCTGGGGCCAACGTCCTGACTTTC.